Below, one T cell receptor beta chain is given with its context. This clonotype has more than one count but fewer than ten. There is no known antigen for this receptor. Nothing much larger sits one base from this clone, and base qualities are not available. Libraries were prepared through RACE. These reads were obtained on a NextSeq 500. Library preparation attached unique molecular identifiers to individual cDNA molecules for quantitative, reproducible TCR counting. For every blood RNA sample, sequencing covered both the TCR alpha and TCR beta chains. Per the source publication's procedure: Samples had a median of approximately 96,000 TCRs, with a range from roughly 23,224 to 700,000. V, J and CDR3 annotation of the TCR reads was performed with the Decombinator software suite. For PS versus PT1 abundance plots, all samples were subsampled to the same number of TCRs (28,000). TCRs were defined as expanded if absent before sensitization and observed at least eight times at the 2-week time point. In TCRdb, the public reads were trimmed at Q25 with fastp and aligned with MiXCR, with productive beta chains retained. Entries that share a CDR3 protein sequence are merged under the most common genes and DNA. The V and J calls and clone size are TCRdb's, not the authors'. Counted in this sample were roughly 100,000 distinct CDR3 sequences; 34% of them appeared once. Clones ranked in the top ten supply 2.5% to 3% of the sample.

The data stem from a study of human T cells and chemical hapten exposure listed by TCRdb under 2021. Background on the whole study: For sensitization, 2% DPC in acetone was applied to a roughly 2 cm by roughly 2 cm area of upper inner arm skin. The libraries were sequenced as a pool, and the TCR yield per sample differed mostly because of small variations in library volumes within the pool. Patch testing on the upper back used Finn chambers containing 0.01% DPC, with scoring done after 6 days according to International Contact Dermatitis Research Group standards. Throughout the roughly 25-week study period, patients were also given weekly therapeutic DPC doses on the scalp. In alopecia patients, the study followed how the peripheral blood TCR repertoire changed in vivo over primary and secondary sensitization to diphenylcyclopropenone (DPC), a hapten. Roughly 30 alopecia patients gave blood for TCR sequencing at one to four time points (pre-sensitization, 2, 6 and 24 weeks). Patient blood was sampled pre-sensitization (week 0) and at 2, 6 and about 24 weeks after DPC sensitization. Most of the patients in the cohort were female, and the cohort covered alopecia areata with under or over 50% scalp involvement, alopecia totalis and alopecia universalis. Broader findings and caveats from the paper: After repeated subsampling, changes were observed in the strength of the expansion versus patch-test correlation and in the threshold at which the correlation became significant. The number of TCRs above 1 in 1000 frequency did not change with DPC sensitization; there was no evidence of global repertoire structure alterations. All patients had alopecia, a presumed autoimmune disease, so their immune response might differ from that of healthy individuals. The number of PT1 expanded TCRs positively correlated with patch test score, significant at thresholds 8, 16 and 32 but not 4. Significantly more large CDR3 similarity clusters were formed by expanded TCRs than by pre-sensitization or healthy control sets, consistent with antigen-driven responses.

Trimming costs V 3 bases and J 3 bases, and their ends lie 11 bases apart. The CDR3, from cysteine to phenylalanine, totals 14 residues. The DNA shown is the 42-base CDR3, in frame from base 1. CDR1 and CDR2, looked up from the germline V gene, are MNHEY and SVGEGT. The time point label, read with the paper, signifies: patch test 3, about 24 weeks after DPC sensitization. What this sample's treatment or condition label stands for: therapeutic diphenylcyclopropenone sensitization with weekly scalp DPC. At each patch-test visit, blood was drawn before the patch test was applied. To be eligible, patients had to be aged 18 to 70, diagnosed with alopecia and judged suitable for DPC therapy, while pregnant patients were excluded. Unfractionated whole blood was collected in Tempus Blood RNA tubes, and total RNA was extracted from that blood.

The sample in question was whole blood, obtained in connection with sensitization to the hapten diphenylcyclopropenone (DPC). The chain uses TRBV6-2 or TRBV6-3 and TRBJ1-1, with no D gene named confidently. The sequence derives from a man in his forties with alopecia areata. Some clones in this sample may be carry-over from other donors' samples. The sequence in DNA is TGTGCCAGCAGTTATATGGGCACCTACACTGAAGCTTTCTTT. Translated, it reads CASSYMGTYTEAFF.